Shown below are 3 T cell receptor beta chains from a single sample sequenced in a study of blood T cells in healthy people across ages. Primers used in a second PCR of roughly 6 to 11 cycles were a sample-barcoded 5' primer and a J-beta primer mix. TCRdb redid the calling of the 5' RACE reads with MiXCR, one entry per CDR3 protein. The sample shows 780,000 or so distinct CDR3 sequences, more than 50% of them seen only once. The material sequenced was blood. Receptor source: a man between 35 and 55 years old in good health.

The V call is TRBV5-5, the J call TRBJ2-3; no definite D call. Trimming left V 4 bases short and J 0 bases short, with 12 bases between. CDR3 length equals 15 residues. Germline CDR1 SGHKS, CDR2 YYEKEE (reference sequence). The CDR3 sequence is CASSRTTRSTDTQYF. The CDR3 bases are TGTGCCAGCAGCCGGACGACGCGTAGCACAGATACGCAGTATTTT.

The rearrangement joins TRBV20-1 to TRBJ2-5; TRBD2 agrees at 10 bases. The CDR3 is 14 amino acids. V trimming: 4 bases; J trimming: 5 bases; junction bases outside the gene matches: 7. Germline V gene data show CDR1 as DFQATT and CDR2 as SNEGSKA (reference sequence). Written as DNA, the CDR3 is TGCAGTGCTATTAGCGGGGGGCAGCAGGAGACCCAGTACTTC. This sequence encodes CSAISGGQQETQYF.

This clonotype was observed a handful of times. This sequence joins TRBV11-1 and TRBJ2-7; tentative D call: TRBD1 (6 bases). The CDR3 has 14 amino acids. V was pared by 5 bases and J by 2 bases, with 13 bases between. CDR1 and CDR2 (germline): SGHAT, FQDESV (reference sequence). CDR3 protein: CASSRGQIPYEQYF. The DNA of the CDR3 is TGTGCCAGCAGCCGAGGACAGATTCCCTACGAGCAGTACTTC.